This TCR beta chain emerged from a study of post-analysis software for immune sequencing data. Remarks on this clonotype: Its antigen is not known.

The TCR beta cDNA libraries contained unique molecular identifiers. MiXCR, run by TCRdb on the PCR reads, gives a single entry per CDR3 protein. In the table there are around 440,000 distinct CDR3 sequences, under 55% of which are singletons. Study-wide results and limits: About 5 TRBV segments were significantly more frequent in patients than in controls. TRBV5-6, TRBV5-1 and TRBV20-1 were among these segments.

V was pared by 4 bases and J by 8 bases, with 10 bases of the junction left unmatched. The CDR3 spans 15 residues. Germline CDR1 reads LGHNA; CDR2 reads YNFKEQ. The chain joins TRBV4-2 to TRBJ2-1; 8 bases are shared with TRBD2. The sample was blood. The clonotype comes from a girl between 5 and 17 years old with multiple sclerosis. The DNA of the CDR3 is TGTGCCAGCAGCCCTGAACCAGCGGGAGTAGATGAGCAGTTCTTC. Translated: CASSPEPAGVDEQFF.